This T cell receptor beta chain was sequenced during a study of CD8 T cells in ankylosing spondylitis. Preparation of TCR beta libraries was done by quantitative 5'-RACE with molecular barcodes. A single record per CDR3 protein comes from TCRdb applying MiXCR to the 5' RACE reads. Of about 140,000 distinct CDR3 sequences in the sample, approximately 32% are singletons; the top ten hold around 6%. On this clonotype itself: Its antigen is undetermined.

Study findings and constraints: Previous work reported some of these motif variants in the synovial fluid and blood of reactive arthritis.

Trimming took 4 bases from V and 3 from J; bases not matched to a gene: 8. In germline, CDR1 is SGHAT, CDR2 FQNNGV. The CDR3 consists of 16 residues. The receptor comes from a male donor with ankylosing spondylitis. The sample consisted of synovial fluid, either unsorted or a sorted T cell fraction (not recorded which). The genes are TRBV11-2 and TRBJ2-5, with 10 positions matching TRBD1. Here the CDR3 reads CASSSPGQGLKETQYF. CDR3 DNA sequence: TGTGCCAGCAGCTCCCCGGGACAGGGGTTAAAAGAGACCCAGTACTTC.